Listed below are T cell receptor beta chains from one sample, sequenced in a study of blood T cell repertoires in COVID-19. The protocol was immunoSEQ multiplex PCR, while the TCRdb copy is restricted to in-frame clones and leaves out a portion. This sample has about 380,000 clones, with 90% found just once. Sequencing used peripheral blood. These TCRs come from a man younger than 30 with active or convalescent COVID-19. CDR3s include the opening cysteine and the closing phenylalanine or tryptophan. D genes are given only for firm matches. Rows give clone size only sometimes, using once, few, many, or a class for an expanded clone.

clone_size	v_call	d_call	j_call	cdr3_length	cdr3_nt	cdr3_aa
NA	TRBV6-5	NA	TRBJ1-1	15	TGTGCCAGCAGTTACGGGACTGGGTCGAACACTGAAGCTTTCTTT	CASSYGTGSNTEAFF
NA	TRBV19	NA	TRBJ1-1	15	TGTGCCAGTAGTCGGACACTTTCCCTGAGCACTGAAGCTTTCTTT	CASSRTLSLSTEAFF
NA	TRBV28	NA	TRBJ1-4	14	TGTGCCAGCAGTTTTCGAGGGTTGGGAGAAAAACTGTTTTTT	CASSFRGLGEKLFF
NA	TRBV7-2	TRBD2	TRBJ2-7	16	TGTGCCAGCAGGCAAACCGGGACTAGCGGGAGTTACGAGCAGTACTTC	CASRQTGTSGSYEQYF
NA	TRBV5-1	TRBD1	TRBJ2-1	14	TGCGCCAGCAGCTTGGGACAGGGCCACAATGAGCAGTTCTTC	CASSLGQGHNEQFF
NA	TRBV6-4	TRBD2	TRBJ2-5	17	TGTGCCAGCACTTATTTAGTGGGGGGACTAGCGGAAGAGACCCAGTACTTC	CASTYLVGGLAEETQYF
NA	TRBV11-2	TRBD2	TRBJ2-1	18	TGTGCCAGCAGCTTAGATCCGTGGACTAGCGGGATCAACTATGAGCAGTTCTTC	CASSLDPWTSGINYEQFF
once	TRBV5-1	TRBD1	TRBJ1-5	16	TGCGCCGGCCGGGACAGGGTGGTAAGTTCTGATCAGCCCCAGCATTTT	CAGRDRVVSSDQPQHF
NA	TRBV6-5	NA	TRBJ2-7	13	TGTGCCAGCATAGGTTCAGGATCCTACGAGCAGTACTTC	CASIGSGSYEQYF
NA	TRBV18	NA	TRBJ2-2	12	TGTGCCAGCTCACCCCGAGCCGGGGAGCTGTTTTTT	CASSPRAGELFF
NA	TRBV6-1	TRBD1	TRBJ1-4	16	TGTGCCAGCAGTGAAGCGGACAGGGGAGTTCTTGAAAAACTGTTTTTT	CASSEADRGVLEKLFF
NA	TRBV6-5	NA	TRBJ2-5	12	TGTGCCAGCAAGGGCAGGGATGAGACCCAGTACTTC	CASKGRDETQYF
NA	TRBV7-9	NA	TRBJ1-5	12	TGTGCCAGCAGCGGCTTCAATCAGCCCCAGCATTTT	CASSGFNQPQHF
NA	TRBV18	TRBD2	TRBJ2-1	16	TGTGCCAGCTCACCACAGCGGGAGCTTCGGTGGAATGAGCAGTTCTTC	CASSPQRELRWNEQFF
NA	TRBV6-2/TRBV6-3	TRBD1	TRBJ1-6	14	TGTGCCAGCAGTACGGGACAGGGAGTTTCACCCCTCCACTTT	CASSTGQGVSPLHF
NA	TRBV5-6	TRBD1	TRBJ2-2	15	TGTGCCAGCAGACCGGACAGGGGGCTCATGGGGGAGCTGTTTTTT	CASRPDRGLMGELFF
NA	TRBV18	NA	TRBJ1-4	16	TGTGCCAGCTCAGGTCATCGGCAGGCGACTAATGAAAAACTGTTTTTT	CASSGHRQATNEKLFF
NA	TRBV6-2/TRBV6-3	NA	TRBJ1-1	17	TGTGCCAGCAGTTACATGTCGGGGGAGGGCGCCGACACTGAAGCTTTCTTT	CASSYMSGEGADTEAFF
NA	TRBV7-8	NA	TRBJ2-3	13	TGTGCCAGCAGCCCCCCTCGGGAAGATACGCAGTATTTT	CASSPPREDTQYF
NA	TRBV10-3	TRBD2	TRBJ2-5	15	TGTGCCATCAGTGAGCCGACTAGCGGGAGGGAGACCCAGTACTTC	CAISEPTSGRETQYF
NA	TRBV4-2	TRBD1	TRBJ1-4	16	TGTGCCAGCAGCCAAGAATTGGGACAGGGCCTAGGAGGCCTGTTTTTT	CASSQELGQGLGGLFF
NA	TRBV11-3	TRBD2	TRBJ2-2	15	TGTGCCAGCAGCCTGGGACTAGCGGAAACCGGGGAGCTGTTTTTT	CASSLGLAETGELFF
NA	TRBV5-6	NA	TRBJ1-6	16	TGTGCCAGCAGCTTTCGGGGTGGACTCCTTAATTCACCCCTCCACTTT	CASSFRGGLLNSPLHF
NA	TRBV6-5	TRBD2	TRBJ2-7	14	TGTGCCACCCGGACTAGCGGGGGGGTGGAAGAGCAGTACTTC	CATRTSGGVEEQYF